This T cell receptor (beta chain) was observed in a study of neurological immune-mediated disorders. Findings of the study overall: In HTLV-1-associated myelopathy, TCR clonal expansion was greatest, whereas multiple sclerosis had the least, falling below healthy controls.

Time point of the sample: longitudinal time-point 1 (baseline). The unsorted libraries originated from 2 million PBMCs that had been stored at -80 C. 5'RACE with 10-nucleotide random UMIs produced the cDNA. One entry per CDR3 protein results from TCRdb running MiXCR on the 5' RACE reads. This table has 71,000 or so distinct CDR3 sequences, approximately 15% appearing once. In its sample, this clonotype was seen many times. Its target is unknown. J was trimmed by 1 base and V by 0 bases; bases with no gene match: 9. Germline CDR1 and CDR2: DFQATT and SNEGSKA (reference sequence). This CDR3 has 17 residues.

This TCR was sampled from a female donor with HTLV-1-associated myelopathy (HAM/TSP). Input material: PBMCs. V usage is TRBV20-1 and J usage is TRBJ2-7, with 10 bases fitting TRBD1. CDR3 protein: CSAREPRPGQGSYEQYF. The DNA of the CDR3 is TGCAGTGCTAGAGAGCCAAGACCGGGACAGGGGTCCTACGAGCAGTACTTC.